This is a list of T cell receptor beta chains from one sample in a study of cytomegalovirus exposure and HLA in healthy donors. Data came from immunoSEQ multiplex PCR; TCRdb stores just in-frame clones and leaves some out. The repertoire holds some 87,000 clones, roughly 96% seen once, with about 1.3% in the top ten. The sequencing input was PBMCs. Receptor source: a woman in her late teens or twenties in good health and CMV-seronegative. The CDR3 runs from the conserved cysteine through the conserved F or W. Fields, in order: D gene, J gene, clone size, V gene, CDR3 protein, CDR3 DNA. The D gene is left open where the match is weak. The listing skips clone size in some rows; elsewhere it reads once, few, many or a size class.

TRBD1,TRBJ2-1,NA,TRBV27,CASHGQGSYNEQFF,TGTGCCAGCCACGGACAGGGCTCCTACAATGAGCAGTTCTTC
NA,TRBJ2-1,NA,TRBV19,CASSRQHEQFF,TGTGCCAGCTCCCGACAGCATGAGCAGTTCTTC
TRBD1,TRBJ1-5,NA,TRBV2,CASSEQRQGQGPQHF,TGTGCCAGCAGTGAACAGCGGCAGGGACAGGGGCCCCAGCATTTT
NA,TRBJ2-1,NA,TRBV29-1,CSVDLGVSSYNEQFF,TGCAGCGTCGACCTCGGGGTTAGCTCCTACAATGAGCAGTTCTTC
TRBD2,TRBJ2-3,once,TRBV19,CASSIPQTSGMGTQYF,TGTGCCAGTAGTATACCCCAGACTAGCGGGATGGGTACGCAGTATTTT
NA,TRBJ1-1,NA,TRBV6-5,CASSYGGRGTEAFF,TGTGCCAGCAGTTATGGAGGGAGGGGCACTGAAGCTTTCTTT
TRBD1,TRBJ1-1,NA,TRBV7-9,CASSRTGDTEAFF,TGTGCCAGCAGTCGGACAGGGGACACTGAAGCTTTCTTT
NA,TRBJ2-4,once,TRBV18,CASSIRQEMDIQYF,TGTGCCAGCTCAATACGACAGGAGATGGACATTCAGTACTTC
NA,TRBJ2-2,few,TRBV19,CASSITGINTGELFF,TGTGCCAGTAGTATAACAGGAATTAACACCGGGGAGCTGTTTTTT
TRBD2,TRBJ2-1,NA,TRBV27,CASSYGLGLTHEQFF,TGTGCCAGCAGTTACGGACTAGGACTCACTCATGAGCAGTTCTTC
TRBD2,TRBJ2-7,NA,TRBV7-8,CASSFHPRETSGRSYEQYF,TGTGCCAGCAGCTTTCACCCTCGAGAGACTAGCGGGAGAAGCTACGAGCAGTACTTC
TRBD2,TRBJ2-1,NA,TRBV2,CASSFTGGERGTSGYNEQFF,TGTGCCAGCAGTTTCACAGGGGGCGAAAGGGGGACTAGCGGGTACAATGAGCAGTTCTTC
NA,TRBJ2-1,once,TRBV30,CAWSGPGGNEQFF,TGTGCCTGGAGTGGACCAGGGGGGAATGAGCAGTTCTTC
NA,TRBJ2-7,NA,TRBV6-1,CASSKGAYEQYF,TGTGCCAGCAGTAAGGGAGCCTACGAGCAGTACTTC
TRBD2,TRBJ2-3,NA,TRBV10-1,CASSDVLAGDSTDTQYF,TGCGCCAGCAGTGATGTCCTAGCGGGAGACAGCACAGATACGCAGTATTTT
NA,TRBJ2-7,NA,TRBV29-1,CSVEVDSEAYEQYF,TGCAGCGTTGAAGTCGATAGCGAGGCCTACGAGCAGTACTTC
NA,TRBJ2-7,NA,TRBV27,CASSPSPRSGLYEQYF,TGTGCCAGCAGTCCCTCCCCGAGGAGCGGACTATACGAGCAGTACTTC
NA,TRBJ2-1,once,TRBV27,CASSFGGLYNEQFF,TGTGCCAGCAGTTTTGGCGGGTTGTACAATGAGCAGTTCTTC
NA,TRBJ2-7,NA,TRBV23-1,CASSPGGSGSYEQYF,TGCGCCAGCAGTCCGGGCGGGTCAGGATCCTACGAGCAGTACTTC
TRBD1,TRBJ2-7,NA,TRBV28,CASSFLPWTGNYEQYF,TGTGCCAGCAGTTTCCTACCGTGGACAGGGAACTACGAGCAGTACTTC
TRBD2,TRBJ2-7,NA,TRBV4-1,CASSQEGAGVMPNEQYF,TGCGCCAGCAGCCAAGAAGGGGCGGGGGTCATGCCCAACGAGCAGTACTTC
TRBD2,TRBJ2-3,NA,TRBV7-6,CASSSGLAAPLPPLTDTQYF,TGTGCCAGCAGCTCAGGCCTAGCGGCCCCGTTGCCCCCTCTCACAGATACGCAGTATTTT
NA,TRBJ1-1,few,TRBV2,CASSGIIQGTEAFF,TGTGCCAGCAGTGGAATAATACAGGGCACTGAAGCTTTCTTT
NA,TRBJ2-3,NA,TRBV9,CAPGIFGRSDTQYF,TGTGCCCCCGGGATATTTGGGAGGTCGGATACGCAGTATTTT
NA,TRBJ1-5,NA,TRBV6-5,CASSLRQPSNQPQHF,TGTGCCAGCAGTCTGAGACAGCCTAGCAATCAGCCCCAGCATTTT
NA,TRBJ2-5,NA,TRBV2,CASSELVEETQYF,TGTGCCAGCAGTGAACTAGTTGAAGAGACCCAGTACTTC
NA,TRBJ2-3,NA,TRBV18,CASSYLQGFQYF,TGTGCCAGCTCATATCTACAGGGTTTTCAGTATTTT
TRBD1,TRBJ1-2,NA,TRBV6-5,CASSYSGQGPPKATF,TGTGCCAGCAGTTACTCGGGACAGGGCCCCCCTAAGGCCACCTTC
NA,TRBJ1-1,NA,TRBV7-9,CASSLSDGTEAFF,TGTGCCAGCAGCTTATCCGACGGGACTGAAGCTTTCTTT
TRBD1,TRBJ1-3,NA,TRBV4-1,CASSQVVGTGTVDTIYF,TGCGCCAGCAGCCAAGTCGTCGGCACAGGGACAGTGGACACCATATATTTT
NA,TRBJ1-2,NA,TRBV28,CASSFVSNYGYTF,TGTGCCAGCAGTTTCGTCTCTAACTATGGCTACACCTTC
TRBD2,TRBJ2-7,NA,TRBV2,CASSDPVPGRGNEQYF,TGTGCCAGCAGTGATCCGGTCCCCGGGAGGGGAAACGAGCAGTACTTC